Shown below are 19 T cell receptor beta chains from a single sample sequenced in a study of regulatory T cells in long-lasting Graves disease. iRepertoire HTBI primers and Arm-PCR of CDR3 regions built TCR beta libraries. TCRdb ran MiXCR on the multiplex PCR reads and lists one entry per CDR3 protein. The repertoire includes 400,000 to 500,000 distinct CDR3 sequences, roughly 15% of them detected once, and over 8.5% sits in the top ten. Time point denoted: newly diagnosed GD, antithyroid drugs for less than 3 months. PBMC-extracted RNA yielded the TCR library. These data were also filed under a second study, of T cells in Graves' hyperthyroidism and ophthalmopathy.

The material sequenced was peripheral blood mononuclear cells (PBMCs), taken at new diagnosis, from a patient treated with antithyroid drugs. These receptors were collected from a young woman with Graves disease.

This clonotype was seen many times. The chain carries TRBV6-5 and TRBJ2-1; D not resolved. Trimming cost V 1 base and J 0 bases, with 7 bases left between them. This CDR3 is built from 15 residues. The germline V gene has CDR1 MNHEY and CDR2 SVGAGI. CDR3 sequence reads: CASSYLQSSYNEQFF. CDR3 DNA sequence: TGTGCCAGCAGTTACTTGCAGAGCTCCTACAATGAGCAGTTCTTC.

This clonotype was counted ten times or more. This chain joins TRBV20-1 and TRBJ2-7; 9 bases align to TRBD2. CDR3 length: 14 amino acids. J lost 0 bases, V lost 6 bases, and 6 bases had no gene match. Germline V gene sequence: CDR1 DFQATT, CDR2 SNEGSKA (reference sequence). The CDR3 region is CSAAYSGSSYEQYF. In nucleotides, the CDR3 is TGCAGTGCCGCGTATAGCGGGAGCTCCTACGAGCAGTACTTC.

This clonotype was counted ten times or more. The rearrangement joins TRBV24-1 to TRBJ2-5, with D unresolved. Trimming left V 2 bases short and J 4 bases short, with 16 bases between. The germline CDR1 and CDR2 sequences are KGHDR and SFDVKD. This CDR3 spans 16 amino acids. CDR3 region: CATSDSAATPRETQYF. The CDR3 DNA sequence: TGTGCCACCAGTGATTCAGCCGCTACACCGAGAGAGACCCAGTACTTC.

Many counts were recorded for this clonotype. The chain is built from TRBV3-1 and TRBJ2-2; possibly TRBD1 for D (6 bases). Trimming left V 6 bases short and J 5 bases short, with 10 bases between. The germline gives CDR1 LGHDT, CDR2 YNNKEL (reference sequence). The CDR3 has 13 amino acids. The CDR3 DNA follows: TGTGCCAGCAGTCCACAGGGTACCGGGGAGCTGTTTTTT. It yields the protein CASSPQGTGELFF.

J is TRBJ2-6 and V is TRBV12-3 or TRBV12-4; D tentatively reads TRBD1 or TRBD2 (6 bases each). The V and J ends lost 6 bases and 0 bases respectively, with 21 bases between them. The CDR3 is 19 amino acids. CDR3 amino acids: CASSPELGGYHSGANVLTF. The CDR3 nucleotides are TGTGCCAGCAGCCCCGAGTTAGGGGGGTACCACTCTGGGGCCAACGTCCTGACTTTC.

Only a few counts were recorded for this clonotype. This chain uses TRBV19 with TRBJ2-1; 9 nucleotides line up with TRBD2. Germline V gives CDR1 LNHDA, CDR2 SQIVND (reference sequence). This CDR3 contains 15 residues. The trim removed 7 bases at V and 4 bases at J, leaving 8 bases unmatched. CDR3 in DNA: TGTGCCAGTAAGCGAGCGGGAGGACAATACAATGAGCAGTTCTTC. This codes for CASKRAGGQYNEQFF.

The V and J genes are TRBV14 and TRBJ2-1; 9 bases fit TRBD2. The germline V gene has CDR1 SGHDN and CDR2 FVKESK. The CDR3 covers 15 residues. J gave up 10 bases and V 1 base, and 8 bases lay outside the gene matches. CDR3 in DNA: TGTGCCAGCAGCCAAGTGCGTAGCGGGAGTCTAGAGCAGTTCTTC. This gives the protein CASSQVRSGSLEQFF.

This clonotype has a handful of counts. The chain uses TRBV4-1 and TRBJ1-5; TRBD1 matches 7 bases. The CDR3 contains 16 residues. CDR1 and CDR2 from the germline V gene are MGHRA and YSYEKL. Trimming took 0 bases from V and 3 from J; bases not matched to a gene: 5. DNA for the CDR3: TGCGCCAGCAGCCAAGATAGGGGACAGATCAATCAGCCCCAGCATTTT. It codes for CASSQDRGQINQPQHF.

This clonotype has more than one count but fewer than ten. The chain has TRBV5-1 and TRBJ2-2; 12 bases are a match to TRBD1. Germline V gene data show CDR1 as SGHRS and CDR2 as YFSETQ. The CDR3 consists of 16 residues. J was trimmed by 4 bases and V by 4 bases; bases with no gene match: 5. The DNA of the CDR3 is TGCGCCAGCAGCGTGGGACAGGGGGCTGGCACCGGGGAGCTGTTTTTT. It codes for CASSVGQGAGTGELFF.

In nucleotides, the CDR3 is TGCAGTGCTAGAGATTGGGGACAGGGGAACTATGGCTACACCTTC. It translates to CSARDWGQGNYGYTF. The rearrangement joins TRBV20-1 to TRBJ1-2; 10 bases match TRBD1. V dropped 0 bases and J dropped 2; count of bases not matched to a gene: 3. The CDR3 has 15 residues. Germline CDR1 reads DFQATT; CDR2 reads SNEGSKA (reference sequence).

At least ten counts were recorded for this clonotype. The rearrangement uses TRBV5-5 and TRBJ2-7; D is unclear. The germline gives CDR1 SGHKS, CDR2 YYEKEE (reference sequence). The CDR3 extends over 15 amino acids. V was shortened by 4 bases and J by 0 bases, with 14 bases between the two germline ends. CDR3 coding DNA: TGTGCCAGCAGCCTATCAAACATGCTCTCCTACGAGCAGTACTTC. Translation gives CASSLSNMLSYEQYF.

The CDR3 spells CASSQGGAGLTYEQYF. The CDR3 DNA reads as TGTGCCAGCAGCCAAGGGGGTGCAGGTCTTACCTACGAGCAGTACTTC. This chain uses TRBV14 with TRBJ2-7, with D unresolved. CDR1 and CDR2 from the germline V gene are SGHDN and FVKESK. This CDR3 has 16 residues. Trimming stripped 1 base from V and 2 bases from J, with 15 bases between.

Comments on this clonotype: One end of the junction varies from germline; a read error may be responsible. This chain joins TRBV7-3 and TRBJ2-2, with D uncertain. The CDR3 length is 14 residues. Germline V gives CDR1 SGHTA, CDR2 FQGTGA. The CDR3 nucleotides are TGTGCCAGCAGCTTATTATCGAACACCGAGGAGCTGTTTTTT. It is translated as CASSLLSNTEELFF.

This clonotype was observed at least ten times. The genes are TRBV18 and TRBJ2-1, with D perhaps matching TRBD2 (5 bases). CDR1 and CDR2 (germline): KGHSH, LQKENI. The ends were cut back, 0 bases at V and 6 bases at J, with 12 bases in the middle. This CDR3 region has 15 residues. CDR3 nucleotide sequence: TGTGCCAGCTCACCACCGTTCAGGCGGGTCAATGAGCAGTTCTTC. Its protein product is CASSPPFRRVNEQFF. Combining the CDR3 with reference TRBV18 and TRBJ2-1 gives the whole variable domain NAGVMQNPRHLVRRRGQEARLRCSPMKGHSHVYWYRQLPEEGLKFMVYLQKENIIDESGMPKERFSAEFPKEGPSILRIQQVVRGDSAAYFCASSPPFRRVNEQFFGPGTRLTVL.

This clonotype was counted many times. CDR3 amino acids: CASSFRSGRQETQYF. The CDR3 DNA reads as TGTGCCAGCAGCTTCCGCAGCGGAAGACAAGAGACCCAGTACTTC. The chain is built from TRBV7-8 and TRBJ2-5; maybe TRBD2 (5 bases). Trimming took off 3 bases at V and 2 bases at J, with 13 bases between the two ends. The CDR3 contains 15 residues. Germline CDR1 reads SGHVS; CDR2 reads FQNEAQ.

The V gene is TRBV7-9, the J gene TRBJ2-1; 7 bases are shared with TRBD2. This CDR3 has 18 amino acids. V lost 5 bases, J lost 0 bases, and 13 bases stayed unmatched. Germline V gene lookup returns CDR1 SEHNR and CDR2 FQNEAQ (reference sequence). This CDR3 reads CASSPKFSSGSSYNEQFF. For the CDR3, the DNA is TGTGCCAGCAGCCCGAAGTTTTCTAGCGGTAGCTCCTACAATGAGCAGTTCTTC.

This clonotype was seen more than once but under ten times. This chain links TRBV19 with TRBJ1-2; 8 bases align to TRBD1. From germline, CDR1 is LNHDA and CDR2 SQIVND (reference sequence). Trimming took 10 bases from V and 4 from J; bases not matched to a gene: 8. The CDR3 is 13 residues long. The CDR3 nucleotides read TGTGCCATCTCTTCCGGGACAGGCTATGGCTACACCTTC. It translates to CAISSGTGYGYTF.

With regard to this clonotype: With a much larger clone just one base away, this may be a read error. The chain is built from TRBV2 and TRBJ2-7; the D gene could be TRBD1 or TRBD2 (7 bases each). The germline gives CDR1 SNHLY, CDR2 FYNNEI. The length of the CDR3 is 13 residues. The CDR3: CTSRGGGLYEQYF. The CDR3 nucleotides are TGTACCAGCAGGGGGGGAGGGCTCTACGAGCAGTACTTC. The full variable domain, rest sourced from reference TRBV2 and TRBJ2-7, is EPEVTQTPSHQVTQMGQEVILRCVPISNHLYFYWYRQILGQKVEFLVSFYNNEISEKSEIFDDQFSVERPDGSNFTLKIRSTKLEDSAMYFCTSRGGGLYEQYFGPGTRLTVT.

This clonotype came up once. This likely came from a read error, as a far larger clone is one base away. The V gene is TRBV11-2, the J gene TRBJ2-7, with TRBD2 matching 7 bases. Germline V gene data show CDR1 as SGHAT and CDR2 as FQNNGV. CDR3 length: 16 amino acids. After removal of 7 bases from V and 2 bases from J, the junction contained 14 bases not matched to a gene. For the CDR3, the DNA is TGTGCCAGCAACCCTTTCGGGGGAGGGGCCCCCTACGAGCAGTACTTC. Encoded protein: CASNPFGGGAPYEQYF.